This is a list of T cell receptor beta chains from one sample in a study of graft-versus-host responses after intestinal transplantation. The protocol was immunoSEQ multiplex PCR, while the TCRdb copy is restricted to in-frame clones and leaves out a portion. This table has about 6,400 clones, about 83% appearing once. Sequenced here: ileum tissue, sampled 307 days after intestinal transplant. The receptors shown here come from a human patient who received an intestinal transplant, so some T cells may come from the graft donor. Both conserved end residues are part of each CDR3. D genes are given only for firm matches.

TRBJ1-2	TRBD1	TRBV18	CASSPPDRDFYGYTF	TGTGCCAGCTCACCCCCGGACAGGGACTTTTATGGCTACACCTTC
TRBJ1-2	TRBD1	TRBV6-6	CASRRRQGAKNGYTF	TGTGCCAGCAGACGAAGACAGGGGGCGAAGAATGGCTACACCTTC
TRBJ1-4	.	TRBV7-9	CASSLLHATNEKLFF	TGTGCCAGCAGCTTACTTCATGCAACTAATGAAAAACTGTTTTTT
TRBJ2-3	TRBD2	TRBV6-4	CASFSGGGTDTQYF	TGTGCCAGCTTTAGCGGGGGGGGCACAGATACGCAGTATTTT
TRBJ2-5	TRBD1	TRBV6-1	CASSPSPGQGETQYF	TGTGCCAGCAGCCCATCACCGGGACAGGGAGAGACCCAGTACTTC
TRBJ2-5	TRBD1	TRBV2	CASSEATGLETQYF	TGTGCCAGCAGTGAAGCGACAGGGCTGGAGACCCAGTACTTC
TRBJ2-1	TRBD2	TRBV7-8	CASSLSPGTSLYNEQFF	TGTGCCAGCAGCTTATCCCCTGGGACTAGCTTATACAATGAGCAGTTCTTC
TRBJ1-4	.	TRBV11-3	CASSLGVLWSEKLFF	TGTGCCAGCAGCTTAGGTGTCTTATGGAGTGAAAAACTGTTTTTT
TRBJ1-2	.	TRBV6-6	CASSLYEGNYGYTF	TGTGCCAGCAGTTTGTACGAGGGTAACTATGGCTACACCTTC
TRBJ1-2	.	TRBV7-8	CASSLAQKGGNYGYTF	TGTGCCAGCAGCTTAGCCCAGAAAGGGGGTAACTATGGCTACACCTTC
TRBJ2-1	TRBD2	TRBV18	CASARTSGTYNEQFF	TGTGCCAGCGCCCGGACTAGCGGTACTTACAATGAGCAGTTCTTC
TRBJ2-3	TRBD2	TRBV11-1	CASSLVGTRSTDTQYF	TGTGCCAGCAGCTTAGTAGGGACTAGAAGCACAGATACGCAGTATTTT
TRBJ2-3	.	TRBV2	CASSGGGVTDTQYF	TGTGCCAGCAGTGGTGGGGGCGTCACAGATACGCAGTATTTT
TRBJ2-3	TRBD2	TRBV29-1	CSVVAGTDTQYF	TGCAGCGTTGTAGCGGGAACAGATACGCAGTATTTT
TRBJ1-4	TRBD1	TRBV7-8	CASSTPRDRGEVKLFF	TGTGCCAGCAGCACCCCCCGGGACAGGGGAGAGGTAAAACTGTTTTTT
TRBJ2-2	TRBD1	TRBV7-9	CASTITQGAGELFF	TGTGCCAGCACGATTACCCAGGGGGCCGGGGAGCTGTTTTTT
TRBJ2-1	TRBD2	TRBV30	CASDSLAGYNEQFF	TGTGCCAGCGACTCTCTAGCGGGTTACAATGAGCAGTTCTTC
TRBJ2-3	TRBD2	TRBV6-4	CASSPTSGGTDTQYF	TGTGCCAGCAGTCCCACTAGCGGGGGCACAGATACGCAGTATTTT
TRBJ2-1	TRBD2	TRBV2	CASTLSGGKWDEQFF	TGTGCCAGCACCCTTAGCGGGGGGAAGTGGGATGAGCAGTTCTTC
TRBJ2-1	TRBD2	TRBV4-1	CASSQGWRGGYNEQFF	TGCGCCAGCAGCCAAGGGTGGCGGGGGGGCTACAATGAGCAGTTCTTC
TRBJ1-5	TRBD1	TRBV2	CASMGQPSNQPQHF	TGTGCCAGCATGGGACAGCCTAGCAATCAGCCCCAGCATTTT